The 26 T cell receptor beta chains below come from one sample, sequenced in a study of blood T cell repertoires in COVID-19. TCRdb keeps only in-frame clones here, not all; method: immunoSEQ multiplex PCR. In the table there are roughly 480,000 clones, roughly 87% of which are singletons. Sequenced sample: peripheral blood. The receptor source for this set is a man younger than 30 with COVID-19, enrolled during active disease.

The genes are TRBV7-9 and TRBJ2-5, with a tentative D call TRBD1 (6 bases). The CDR3 spans 14 residues. V lost 6 bases, J lost 1 base, and 12 bases lay in between. CDR1 and CDR2 from the germline V gene are SEHNR and FQNEAQ (reference sequence). CDR3 residues: CASRQTGPQETQYF. In DNA, the CDR3 is TGTGCCAGCAGACAGACAGGTCCCCAAGAGACCCAGTACTTC.

The chain is built from TRBV7-2 and TRBJ1-3; D gene uncertain. Germline CDR1 SGHTA, CDR2 FQGNSA. This CDR3 contains 14 residues. The V end was cut by 2 bases, the J end by 6 bases, with 11 bases between. The DNA for the CDR3 is TGTGCCAGCAGCTTACGAAGGCAGGAAAACACCATATATTTT. Protein product: CASSLRRQENTIYF.

This chain links TRBV25-1 with TRBJ2-7; D is ambiguous. Germline CDR1 MGHDK, CDR2 SYGVNS. The V end lost 4 bases, the J end lost 6 bases, and 10 bases lay between the germline ends. The CDR3 has 12 residues. The CDR3 DNA reads as TGTGCCAGCAGTGGCCGAGGCGGCGAGCAGTACTTC. Translation gives CASSGRGGEQYF.

The rearrangement links TRBV9 to TRBJ2-3; 8 bases are a match to TRBD1. Unmatched junction bases numbered 5, after V lost 3 bases and J lost 2 bases. The V gene's germline CDR1 is SGDLS and CDR2 YYNGEE. This CDR3 has 15 residues. The CDR3 region is CASSGGQGHTDTQYF. CDR3 coding DNA: TGTGCCAGCAGCGGAGGACAGGGCCACACAGATACGCAGTATTTT.

A remark on this clone: The junction shows a germline mismatch at one end, possibly a read error. This chain links TRBV24-1 with TRBJ1-2; a weak D match, TRBD1 (5 bases). CDR1 is KGHDR and CDR2 is SFDVKD in the germline V gene. This CDR3 has 11 residues. The CDR3 loop reads CAPRATEGYTF. CDR3 nucleotides: TGTGCCCCCAGAGCGACAGAAGGCTACACCTTC.

This chain uses TRBV24-1 with TRBJ2-7; 8 bases align to TRBD1. Trimming at V came to 10 bases and at J to 6 bases, leaving 10 bases not matched to a gene. The CDR3 has 13 residues. The germline CDR1 and CDR2 sequences are KGHDR and SFDVKD. CDR3 coding DNA: TGTGCCACACAGGGGGAGTCTTCGGGCGAGCAGTACTTC. Translation gives CATQGESSGEQYF.

The chain links TRBV11-2 to TRBJ2-1; 11 bases match TRBD2. V lost 4 bases, J lost 7 bases, and 6 bases stayed unmatched. This CDR3 is built from 15 residues. The V gene's germline CDR1 is SGHAT and CDR2 FQNNGV. CDR3 DNA sequence: TGTGCCAGCAGCTCACTAGCGGGAGCACGAAATGAGCAGTTCTTC. It specifies CASSSLAGARNEQFF.

This chain uses TRBV5-1 with TRBJ2-4; 9 bases align to TRBD1. The germline gives CDR1 SGHRS, CDR2 YFSETQ. CDR3 length equals 17 residues. The junction had 5 bases not matched to a gene; V was cut back by 1 base and J by 0 bases. The CDR3: CASSLRTGDLAKNIQYF. For the CDR3, the DNA is TGCGCCAGCAGCTTGAGGACAGGGGACCTAGCCAAAAACATTCAGTACTTC.

The gene calls are TRBV10-2 and TRBJ2-2, with D possibly TRBD1 on 6 matching bases. This CDR3 spans 14 amino acids. V was cut by 8 bases and J by 0 bases, with 10 bases left in between. Germline V gives CDR1 WSHSY, CDR2 SAAADI. The CDR3 reads CASLRGPNTGELFF. CDR3 sequence (DNA): TGCGCCAGCCTCAGGGGTCCGAACACCGGGGAGCTGTTTTTT.

V is TRBV5-1 and J is TRBJ2-1; the match to TRBD2 covers 13 bases. Trimming removed 2 bases from V and 10 bases from J; junction bases left unmatched: 6. The CDR3 runs to 15 residues. Germline CDR1 SGHRS, CDR2 YFSETQ. The CDR3 nucleotides are TGCGCCAGCAGCTTTACTAGCGGGAGGGCCGGAGAGCAGTTCTTC. Its protein is CASSFTSGRAGEQFF.

The V and J genes are TRBV6-5 and TRBJ1-6; 7 positions agree with TRBD1. Germline-derived CDR1 and CDR2 are MNHEY and SVGAGI. Germline trimming cut 10 bases from V and 15 bases from J; bases unmatched to any gene: 12. This CDR3 is built from 12 residues. Written as DNA, the CDR3 is TGTGCCATGTCCGGGACAGATGCTCGCCTCCACTTT. This sequence encodes CAMSGTDARLHF.

The rearrangement links TRBV6-5 to TRBJ2-7, with D possibly matching TRBD2 (7 bases). The V end lost 7 bases, the J end lost 7 bases, and 23 bases lay between the germline ends. Germline V gene lookup returns CDR1 MNHEY and CDR2 SVGAGI. This CDR3 is 15 amino acids long. The CDR3 bases are TGTGCCAGCACGAGGGGGGCAGGGCAGGGAGGGGAGCAGTACTTC. This sequence encodes CASTRGAGQGGEQYF.

The chain joins TRBV6-5 to TRBJ1-6; D is unclear. Trimming took 5 bases from V and 10 from J, leaving 12 bases between them. Per germline, CDR1 MNHEY and CDR2 SVGAGI. The CDR3 is 13 amino acids. The CDR3 DNA sequence: TGTGCCAGCAGTATAAGCACCCGGTCACCCCTCCACTTT. Translated: CASSISTRSPLHF.

The gene calls are TRBV20-1 and TRBJ2-1, with D uncertain. CDR3 length: 13 residues. Germline V gives CDR1 DFQATT, CDR2 SNEGSKA (reference sequence). V was trimmed by 3 bases and J by 6 bases, leaving 12 bases between them. The CDR3 protein is CSASHPLANEQFF. In DNA, the CDR3 is TGCAGTGCTAGTCACCCCTTAGCCAATGAGCAGTTCTTC.

V is TRBV5-8 and J is TRBJ2-5, with D uncertain. Trimming took 0 bases from V and 2 from J, leaving 11 bases between them. The germline V gene encodes CDR1 SGHTS and CDR2 YDEGEE. The CDR3 covers 15 residues. The CDR3 DNA follows: TGTGCCAGCAGCTTGGGGGCACTCGAACAAGAGACCCAGTACTTC. Its protein product is CASSLGALEQETQYF.

CDR3 DNA sequence: TGTGCCAGCAGGTTGGACAGGGGGGAGACCCAGTACTTC. The encoded protein is CASRLDRGETQYF. The rearrangement uses TRBV2 and TRBJ2-5, with TRBD1 matching over 10 bases. CDR1 and CDR2 from the germline V gene are SNHLY and FYNNEI. The CDR3 is 13 residues long. V was pared by 6 bases and J by 5 bases, with 3 bases of the junction left unmatched.

J is TRBJ1-2 and V is TRBV20-1; D is unclear. CDR1 is DFQATT, CDR2 SNEGSKA, per germline (reference sequence). The CDR3 consists of 10 residues. The V end lost 2 bases, the J end lost 6 bases, and 4 bases lay between the germline ends. The CDR3 coding sequence is TGCAGTGCTAGAACAAATGGCTACACCTTC. Translated, it gives CSARTNGYTF.

This clone appeared a single time. This chain uses TRBV12-3 or TRBV12-4 with TRBJ2-5, with D unresolved. The CDR3 consists of 13 residues. V was cut by 1 base and J by 2 bases, with 5 bases left in between. As DNA, the CDR3 is TGTGCCAGCAGTTTAGACAGTCAAGAGACCCAGTACTTC. It specifies CASSLDSQETQYF.

This clone has just one count. The chain employs TRBV1 and TRBJ1-5; the table's D call of TRBD1 was not tested on the DNA. TRBV1 is a known pseudogene. CDR3 size: 15 residues. The DNA of the CDR3 is TGCACCAGCAGCCATAGGGACAGGGTCCGTCAGCCCCAGCATTTT. Its protein is CTSSHRDRVRQPQHF.

J is TRBJ2-1 and V is TRBV29-1; 8 positions agree with TRBD1. The CDR3 loop spans 12 amino acids. The V and J ends lost 4 bases and 8 bases, in that order; junction bases with no gene match: 4. Germline-derived CDR1 and CDR2 are SQVTM and ANQGSEA. Here the CDR3 DNA reads TGCAGCGTTGTCCCAGGGGGCTATGAGCAGTTCTTC. Translating it yields CSVVPGGYEQFF.

The chain couples TRBV14 to TRBJ1-2, with D possibly TRBD1 on 5 matching bases. Germline values: CDR1 SGHDN, CDR2 FVKESK. Deletions cut 4 bases from V and 2 bases from J, with 14 bases between. The length of the CDR3 is 15 residues. This chain's CDR3 is CASSPDAGSNYGYTF. CDR3 DNA sequence: TGTGCCAGCAGCCCTGACGCAGGGTCGAACTATGGCTACACCTTC.

V is TRBV7-3 and J is TRBJ2-5; TRBD2 aligns across 9 bases. Germline values: CDR1 SGHTA, CDR2 FQGTGA. The CDR3 is 14 residues long. V lost 3 bases, J lost 4 bases, and 3 bases stayed unmatched. The CDR3 DNA reads as TGTGCCAGCAGCTTCGGAGCGGGAGGAGAGACCCAGTACTTC. It specifies CASSFGAGGETQYF. The complete variable domain, with remaining parts taken from reference TRBV7-3 and TRBJ2-5, reads GAGVSQTPSNKVTEKGKYVELRCDPISGHTALYWYRQSLGQGPEFLIYFQGTGAADDSGLPNDRFFAVRPEGSVSTLKIQRTERGDSAVYLCASSFGAGGETQYFGPGTRLLVL.

The J gene is TRBJ2-7, the V gene TRBV27, with 8 positions matching TRBD1. Per the germline V gene, CDR1 is MNHEY and CDR2 is SMNVEV (reference sequence). With V trimmed by 6 bases and J by 2 bases, 3 bases remained unmatched. The CDR3 spans 13 residues. The CDR3 nucleotides are TGTGCCAGCAGCTGGACAGGGACCTACGAGCAGTACTTC. Residues: CASSWTGTYEQYF.

This chain joins TRBV30 and TRBJ1-1; 9 nucleotides line up with TRBD1. J lost 0 bases, V lost 5 bases, and 4 bases had no gene match. The germline V gene encodes CDR1 GTSNPN and CDR2 SVGIG (reference sequence). This CDR3 comprises 14 residues. CDR3 loop: CAWDTGGMNTEAFF. As DNA, the CDR3 is TGTGCCTGGGATACAGGGGGCATGAACACTGAAGCTTTCTTT.

The table lists this clone with a count of one. The chain has TRBV6-2 or TRBV6-3 and TRBJ2-5, with D perhaps TRBD1 (6 bases). V lost 0 bases and J lost 2, with 10 bases in between. In germline, CDR1 is MNHEY, CDR2 SVGEGT. The CDR3 totals 15 residues. CDR3 in amino acids: CASSYSRQEQETQYF. Written as DNA, the CDR3 is TGTGCCAGCAGTTACTCAAGACAGGAACAAGAGACCCAGTACTTC.

This chain joins TRBV27 and TRBJ2-3, with TRBD2 matching 8 bases. CDR3 length: 16 amino acids. The V and J ends lost 2 bases and 2 bases, in that order; junction bases with no gene match: 6. The germline V gene has CDR1 MNHEY and CDR2 SMNVEV (reference sequence). For the CDR3, the DNA is TGTGCCAGCAGTTTACGAGTAGCGGGGACCACAGATACGCAGTATTTT. It is translated as CASSLRVAGTTDTQYF.